This is a list of T cell receptor beta chains from one sample in a study of blood T cells in healthy people across ages. From the 5' RACE reads, TCRdb called clonotypes with MiXCR, one entry per CDR3 protein. The sample contains 1,100,000 or so distinct CDR3 sequences, 40% to 45% of which appear only once. The sequencing input was blood. These receptors all come from a woman between 55 and 75 years old in good health. Both conserved end residues are trimmed from each CDR3. The D gene is left open where the match is weak.

J gene | D gene | V gene | CDR3 protein
TRBJ1-2 | . | TRBV28 | ASRTSGRYGYT
TRBJ2-1 | TRBD2 | TRBV11-3 | ASSLRPLAGGVNTPNEQF
TRBJ2-1 | TRBD2 | TRBV4-1 | ASSPKGAGQGLAGTYNEQF
TRBJ2-3 | TRBD1 | TRBV6-6 | ASSYTGGDTDTQY
TRBJ1-2 | . | TRBV27 | ASSLMGYGYT
TRBJ2-7 | . | TRBV12-3/TRBV12-4 | ASSLRIHEQY
TRBJ2-6 | . | TRBV6-5 | ASSYDVSGANVLT
TRBJ1-1 | TRBD1 | TRBV7-8 | ASSLGTGKTEAF
TRBJ2-7 | . | TRBV12-3/TRBV12-4 | ASSSSGALSSYEQY
TRBJ2-7 | . | TRBV12-3/TRBV12-4 | ASSPDSGYEQY
TRBJ2-3 | TRBD2 | TRBV7-3 | ASSPLAGVGTDTQY
TRBJ2-7 | . | TRBV3-1 | ASSQERAYEQY
TRBJ2-1 | TRBD2 | TRBV18 | ASPTSGVYNEQF
TRBJ2-7 | TRBD1 | TRBV5-1 | ASNDRASYEQY
TRBJ1-1 | . | TRBV12-3/TRBV12-4 | ASSFSRGGTEAF
TRBJ2-1 | . | TRBV11-2 | ADQQNGYNEQF
TRBJ2-1 | . | TRBV24-1 | ATRKGNSSYNEQF
TRBJ2-2 | . | TRBV29-1 | SVVVGVGELF
TRBJ2-4 | . | TRBV10-2 | ASSSKNIQY
TRBJ2-7 | TRBD1 | TRBV2 | ASSPTGTGRSKY
TRBJ2-3 | . | TRBV20-1 | SARRRAGTDTQY
TRBJ2-5 | TRBD1 | TRBV20-1 | SAIGQGRQETQY
TRBJ1-6 | . | TRBV28 | ASTTGIVGANSPLH
TRBJ2-1 | TRBD2 | TRBV11-2 | ASSLGPTSDEQF
TRBJ2-1 | TRBD2 | TRBV20-1 | SARRFLTSGVSYNEQF
TRBJ2-7 | TRBD2 | TRBV11-2 | ASSPQRGLISYEQY
TRBJ2-3 | . | TRBV5-1 | ASSSVSGGTDTQY
TRBJ2-3 | TRBD1 | TRBV5-1 | ASSLGQVAASTDTQY
TRBJ1-6 | . | TRBV6-5 | ASKQGHGSISPLH
. | . | TRBV3-1 | ASSRPDGRETQY
TRBJ2-4 | TRBD2 | TRBV27 | ASTSKLAGGREQY
TRBJ1-2 | TRBD1 | TRBV10-3 | AINPGTVHGYT
TRBJ2-7 | TRBD2 | TRBV7-9 | ASSLAQGRAGDYEQY